The 16 T cell receptor beta chains reported below all come from one sample, sequenced in a study of cytomegalovirus exposure and HLA in healthy donors. The study ran its PCR with 60 Vbeta and 13 Jbeta primers. Libraries were prepared by immunoSEQ multiplex PCR; TCRdb keeps only in-frame clonotypes and omits some of them. The table includes approximately 140,000 clones, roughly 77% detected once. Sequencing was carried out using PBMCs. These receptors were obtained from a human donor in good health.

The chain recombines TRBV5-1 with TRBJ2-2; TRBD2 matches 14 bases. This CDR3 region has 21 residues. CDR1 and CDR2 from the germline V gene are SGHRS and YFSETQ. V lost 2 bases to trimming and J lost 1 base; unmatched junction nucleotides: 13. Written as DNA, the CDR3 is TGCGCCAGCAGCTTCGTCCCGGGACTAGCGGGGGCCTCTGGGAACACCGGGGAGCTGTTTTTT. Protein product: CASSFVPGLAGASGNTGELFF.

In this sample, this clone turned up once. The rearrangement links TRBV6-1 to TRBJ2-2; 7 positions match TRBD1. The CDR3 is 15 amino acids. J was trimmed by 6 bases and V by 7 bases; bases with no gene match: 11. CDR1 MNHNS and CDR2 SASEGT come from the germline V gene. This chain's CDR3 is CASTRQGPIAGELFF. For the CDR3, the DNA is TGTGCCAGCACTCGACAGGGACCGATTGCCGGGGAGCTGTTTTTT.

The CDR3 DNA follows: TGTGCCACCGGACAGGGTCACAACGAGCAGTACTTC. Translating gives CATGQGHNEQYF. The V gene is TRBV6-5, the J gene TRBJ2-7; TRBD1 aligns across 8 bases. CDR3 size: 12 residues. CDR1 and CDR2 from the germline V gene are MNHEY and SVGAGI. J gave up 5 bases and V 10 bases, and 7 bases lay outside the gene matches.

V gene TRBV11-1 combines with J gene TRBJ1-2, with TRBD1 matching 8 bases. CDR3 size: 15 residues. In germline, CDR1 is SGHAT, CDR2 FQDESV (reference sequence). Losses at the gene ends were 4 bases for V and 8 bases for J; bases not matched to a gene: 12. The CDR3 DNA reads TGTGCCAGCAGCTCCCGCCGGCCGACAGGGGACGGCTACACCTTC. Its protein is CASSSRRPTGDGYTF.

In its sample, this clone was seen a few times. This rearrangement joins TRBV5-5 to TRBJ1-6; 9 positions match TRBD1. V lost 3 bases and J lost 10; bases outside the gene matches: 5. CDR1 SGHKS and CDR2 YYEKEE come from the germline V gene (reference sequence). The CDR3 contains 14 residues. CDR3 amino acids: CASSWEDRGSPLHF. Here the CDR3 DNA reads TGTGCCAGCAGCTGGGAGGACAGGGGCTCACCCCTCCACTTT. Variable domain in full (rest from reference TRBV5-5 and TRBJ1-6): DAGVTQSPTHLIKTRGQQVTLRCSPISGHKSVSWYQQVLGQGPQFIFQYYEKEERGRGNFPDRFSARQFPNYSSELNVNALLLGDSALYLCASSWEDRGSPLHFGNGTRLTVT.

The V gene is TRBV28, the J gene TRBJ1-4; TRBD1 might be the D (6 bases). The germline CDR1 and CDR2 sequences are MDHEN and SYDVKM. The CDR3 runs 13 residues. Between the trimmed V and J ends, which lost 6 bases and 7 bases, there was a span of 12 bases. The CDR3 nucleotides read TGTGCCAGCAGGAATACAGGGAGTGAAAAACTGTTTTTT. Amino acids: CASRNTGSEKLFF.

The V call is TRBV11-2, the J call TRBJ1-2; TRBD1 matches at 7 bases. Germline CDR1 reads SGHAT; CDR2 reads FQNNGV. Losses at the gene ends were 5 bases for V and 4 bases for J; bases not matched to a gene: 4. This CDR3 has 13 residues. In nucleotides, the CDR3 is TGTGCCAGCAGCCCGAGACAGGGCTATGGCTACACCTTC. Translating it yields CASSPRQGYGYTF.

The CDR3 DNA sequence: TGTGCCACCAGCAGAGTTTGGCTTGGGCAGGGCAGTGGAACTAATGAAAAACTGTTTTTT. Translating it yields CATSRVWLGQGSGTNEKLFF. The chain uses TRBV15 and TRBJ1-4, with D maybe TRBD1 (5 bases). V was shortened by 1 base and J by 1 base, with 22 bases between the two germline ends. CDR3 size: 20 residues. Germline-derived CDR1 and CDR2 are LNHNV and YYDKDF (reference sequence).

The chain couples TRBV6-6 to TRBJ1-2; 10 positions match TRBD1. There are 15 residues in the CDR3. J lost 6 bases, V lost 7 bases, and 11 bases had no gene match. The germline CDR1 and CDR2 sequences are MNHNY and SVGAGI (reference sequence). The CDR3 here is CASTLGDRGRHGYTF. Written as DNA, the CDR3 is TGTGCCAGCACTCTTGGAGACAGGGGGCGACATGGCTACACCTTC.

CDR3 in DNA: TGTGCCAGCAGTTTAAGGCCTAGCGGACCCTACGAGCAGTACTTC. Translation gives CASSLRPSGPYEQYF. The V gene is TRBV27, the J gene TRBJ2-7; 7 bases align to TRBD2. The ends lost 2 bases at V and 2 bases at J; junction bases unmatched: 6. Germline values: CDR1 MNHEY, CDR2 SMNVEV (reference sequence). The CDR3 runs to 15 residues.

J is TRBJ1-6 and V is TRBV27, with D tentatively TRBD1 (6 bases). The CDR3 runs to 17 residues. Trimming cost V 5 bases and J 4 bases, with 18 bases left between them. The germline CDR1 and CDR2 sequences are MNHEY and SMNVEV (reference sequence). Here the CDR3 reads CASSLLLGDTYNSPLHF. CDR3 DNA: TGTGCCAGCAGTCTCCTCCTGGGGGACACATATAATTCACCCCTCCACTTT.

This clone has a handful of counts. J is TRBJ1-2 and V is TRBV6-6, with 9 bases lining up with TRBD1. CDR3 length: 15 amino acids. Germline CDR1 is MNHNY and CDR2 is SVGAGI (reference sequence). Germline trimming cut 7 bases from V and 3 bases from J; bases unmatched to any gene: 9. In DNA form, the CDR3 reads TGTGCCAGCACACTCACAGGGGGCAACTACTATGGCTACACCTTC. This sequence encodes CASTLTGGNYYGYTF.

The rearrangement links TRBV27 to TRBJ2-7; possible D gene TRBD1, 5 bases. V shed 3 bases and J shed 4 bases, with 13 bases lying between them. The CDR3 runs 14 residues. Germline values: CDR1 MNHEY, CDR2 SMNVEV (reference sequence). CDR3 coding DNA: TGTGCCAGCAGTTTGGGTCCAGGGCTGTACGAGCAGTACTTC. Its protein product is CASSLGPGLYEQYF.

This chain uses TRBV27 with TRBJ2-7; maybe TRBD2 (6 bases). The CDR3 is made up of 14 amino acids. V was pared by 8 bases and J by 5 bases, with 19 bases between. Germline V gene lookup returns CDR1 MNHEY and CDR2 SMNVEV (reference sequence). Here the CDR3 reads CASRQEFGGNEQYF. CDR3 nucleotides: TGTGCCAGCCGGCAAGAGTTTGGGGGGAACGAGCAGTACTTC.

This clone was seen a handful of times. The chain joins TRBV6-1 to TRBJ2-7; TRBD1 agrees at 8 bases. This CDR3 contains 13 residues. Germline-derived CDR1 and CDR2 are MNHNS and SASEGT. The V segment lost 7 bases and the J segment 2 bases; nucleotides outside the gene matches: 4. The CDR3 DNA reads as TGTGCCAGCACTAGGACAGGGACCTACGAGCAGTACTTC. Amino acid sequence: CASTRTGTYEQYF.

This clone was detected a few times. This sequence joins TRBV10-3 and TRBJ1-4, with 8 bases fitting TRBD1. The length of the CDR3 is 13 residues. The ends lost 6 bases at V and 6 bases at J; junction bases unmatched: 3. Germline CDR1 reads ENHRY; CDR2 reads SYGVKD. CDR3 sequence: CAISQGADEKLFF. Here the CDR3 DNA reads TGTGCCATCAGCCAGGGGGCCGATGAAAAACTGTTTTTT.